This passage covers 7 T cell receptor beta chains from one sample sequenced in a study of blood T cell repertoires in COVID-19. Measured with immunoSEQ multiplex PCR; TCRdb has only the in-frame clones, and not every one. The table has over 600,000 clones, about 87% seen once. Input material: peripheral blood. These receptors were obtained from a young woman with acute or convalescent COVID-19.

This clone was recorded only once. The chain has TRBV6-5 and TRBJ1-2; possibly TRBD1 for D (6 bases). Trimming took 6 bases from V and 4 from J, leaving 18 bases between them. Germline assignment: CDR1 MNHEY and CDR2 SVGAGI. This CDR3 has 15 residues. CDR3 loop: CASSLKTDRSYGYTF. CDR3 nucleotides: TGTGCCAGCAGCCTAAAAACGGACAGATCCTATGGCTACACCTTC.

This chain connects TRBV6-5 to TRBJ2-1; D is possibly TRBD2 (5 bases). Germline V gives CDR1 MNHEY, CDR2 SVGAGI. The CDR3 has 13 amino acids. The V end was cut by 3 bases, the J end by 6 bases, with 9 bases between. CDR3 residues: CASSYRAGNEQFF. DNA of the CDR3: TGTGCCAGCAGTTATCGGGCGGGCAATGAGCAGTTCTTC.

This clone was seen once. V usage is TRBV6-6 and J usage is TRBJ1-6; D perhaps matches TRBD1 (5 bases). The CDR3 length is 13 residues. Germline V CDR1 and CDR2: MNHNY, SVGAGI (reference sequence). Trimming left V 6 bases short and J 5 bases short, with 8 bases between. As DNA, the CDR3 is TGTGCCAGCAGGGCAGGGAATAATTCACCCCTCCACTTT. This gives the protein CASRAGNNSPLHF.

The chain links TRBV19 to TRBJ2-1; 8 bases are a match to TRBD2. The J segment lost 4 bases and the V segment lost 1 base, leaving 3 bases of the junction unmatched. Germline CDR1 reads LNHDA; CDR2 reads SQIVND (reference sequence). This CDR3 is 15 amino acids long. The chain's CDR3 is CASSIVRGGYNEQFF. The DNA of the CDR3 is TGTGCCAGTAGTATAGTTCGGGGGGGATACAATGAGCAGTTCTTC. The entire variable domain, with the rest obtained from reference TRBV19 and TRBJ2-1, is as follows: DGGITQSPKYLFRKEGQNVTLSCEQNLNHDAMYWYRQDPGQGLRLIYYSQIVNDFQKGDIAEGYSVSREKKESFPLTVTSAQKNPTAFYLCASSIVRGGYNEQFFGPGTRLTVL.

The rearrangement joins TRBV7-2 to TRBJ2-1, with 15 bases aligning to TRBD2. CDR1 and CDR2 (germline): SGHTA, FQGNSA. CDR3 size: 19 residues. V lost 5 bases, J lost 2 bases, and 10 bases stayed unmatched. The chain's CDR3 is CASSPEGLAGGRTYNEQFF. The CDR3 DNA follows: TGTGCCAGCAGCCCCGAGGGACTAGCGGGGGGCCGCACCTACAATGAGCAGTTCTTC.

This clone was detected a few times. Other DNA sequences in this sample translate to the same CDR3. The V gene is TRBV18, the J gene TRBJ1-2, with D unresolved. Germline V lookup: CDR1 KGHSH, CDR2 LQKENI. Trimming stripped 0 bases from V and 5 bases from J, with 7 bases between. The CDR3 is 13 amino acids. CDR3 protein: CASSPPALYGYTF. CDR3 bases: TGTGCCAGCTCACCACCGGCCCTGTATGGCTACACCTTC.

The rearrangement uses TRBV7-8 and TRBJ2-7, with D possibly TRBD2 on 7 matching bases. The V end was cut by 10 bases, the J end by 4 bases, with 14 bases between. Germline V CDR1 and CDR2: SGHVS, FQNEAQ. There are 12 residues in the CDR3. The CDR3 spells CATQQGGYEQYF. The CDR3 DNA is TGTGCCACTCAACAGGGAGGGTACGAGCAGTACTTC.